The 16 T cell receptor beta chains in this list originate from one sample, sequenced in a study of blood T cell repertoires in COVID-19. The repertoire was sequenced with immunoSEQ multiplex PCR; TCRdb's copy has only in-frame clones and lacks some. Of about 100,000 clones listed, about 90% are singletons. Specimen: peripheral blood. These receptors originate from a human donor with COVID-19, enrolled during active disease. The donor label of this sample is uncertain.

This rearrangement joins TRBV5-1 to TRBJ2-2; weak D call: TRBD1 (5 bases). Trimming took 0 bases from V and 4 from J, leaving 7 bases between them. The length of the CDR3 is 14 residues. Germline loops: CDR1 SGHRS, CDR2 YFSETQ. The CDR3 loop is CASSLGQSTGELFF. Written as DNA, the CDR3 is TGCGCCAGCAGCTTGGGACAGAGCACCGGGGAGCTGTTTTTT.

The V gene is TRBV2, the J gene TRBJ2-6; the D is unclear. Germline loops: CDR1 SNHLY, CDR2 FYNNEI. V was shortened by 6 bases and J by 0 bases, with 9 bases between the two germline ends. The CDR3 has 15 amino acids. The CDR3, as DNA: TGTGCCAGCAGCTATCGGTTCTCTGGGGCCAACGTCCTGACTTTC. This encodes CASSYRFSGANVLTF. Full variable domain (missing parts from reference TRBV2 and TRBJ2-6): EPEVTQTPSHQVTQMGQEVILRCVPISNHLYFYWYRQILGQKVEFLVSFYNNEISEKSEIFDDQFSVERPDGSNFTLKIRSTKLEDSAMYFCASSYRFSGANVLTFGAGSRLTVL.

This rearrangement joins TRBV19 to TRBJ1-5; D possibly corresponds to TRBD1 (6 bases). Per germline, CDR1 LNHDA and CDR2 SQIVND (reference sequence). V dropped 3 bases and J dropped 0 bases, with 12 bases sitting between them. The length of the CDR3 is 16 residues. The CDR3 DNA sequence: TGTGCCAGTAGTATTTCAGGGGCCAATAGCAATCAGCCCCAGCATTTT. Residues: CASSISGANSNQPQHF.

V usage is TRBV2 and J usage is TRBJ2-5, with TRBD2 matching over 7 bases. Germline V gene lookup returns CDR1 SNHLY and CDR2 FYNNEI. The CDR3 extends over 13 amino acids. Trimming removed 3 bases from V and 8 bases from J; junction bases left unmatched: 6. This CDR3 is CASSEGGGLTQYF. The CDR3 DNA reads as TGTGCCAGCAGTGAGGGGGGAGGGTTAACCCAGTACTTC.

The V and J genes are TRBV10-3 and TRBJ1-6; TRBD1 aligns across 7 bases. The ends lost 7 bases at V and 5 bases at J; junction bases unmatched: 2. The CDR3 runs to 13 residues. CDR1 and CDR2 from the germline V gene are ENHRY and SYGVKD. This chain's CDR3 is CAITGQDNSPLHF. DNA of the CDR3: TGTGCCATCACCGGACAGGATAATTCACCCCTCCACTTT.

This clone occurred a few times. The CDR3 coding sequence is TGTGCCAGTGGGACAGGCCTGGGGTATGGCTACACCTTC. Translation gives CASGTGLGYGYTF. The chain recombines TRBV19 with TRBJ1-2; 8 nucleotides agree with TRBD1. The V segment lost 8 bases and the J segment 5 bases; nucleotides outside the gene matches: 7. The CDR3 covers 13 residues. Per the germline V gene, CDR1 is LNHDA and CDR2 is SQIVND (reference sequence).

V usage is TRBV7-3 and J usage is TRBJ2-1, with TRBD2 identical over 10 bases. CDR1 and CDR2 from the germline V gene are SGHTA and FQGTGA. Trimming removed 6 bases from V and 8 bases from J; junction bases left unmatched: 7. This CDR3 has 14 amino acids. The CDR3, as DNA: TGTGCCAGCAGGTCTTCTAGCGGGAGCGATGAGCAGTTCTTC. This encodes CASRSSSGSDEQFF.

The chain joins TRBV10-3 to TRBJ2-7, with 12 bases fitting TRBD2. Germline CDR1 and CDR2: ENHRY and SYGVKD. The CDR3 loop spans 14 amino acids. J lost 4 bases, V lost 4 bases, and 2 bases had no gene match. CDR3 DNA sequence: TGTGCCATCAGTGGACTAGCGGGAGCGTACGAGCAGTACTTC. This codes for CAISGLAGAYEQYF.

The chain couples TRBV5-6 to TRBJ2-1, with TRBD1 matching 7 bases. The germline gives CDR1 SGHDT, CDR2 YYEEEE. The CDR3 spans 15 residues. J gave up 4 bases and V 6 bases, and 10 bases lay outside the gene matches. CDR3 protein: CASIEQGTLYNEQFF. In nucleotides, the CDR3 is TGTGCCAGCATCGAACAGGGGACCCTATACAATGAGCAGTTCTTC.

The chain links TRBV21-1 to TRBJ2-3; whether TRBD2, the table's D call, matches the DNA was not checked. TRBV21-1 is a pseudogene. The CDR3 covers 17 residues. The CDR3 nucleotides read TGTGCCAGCAGCAAATCGGGTGGAGCGGGGGACCCAGATACGCAGTATTTT. Translation: CASSKSGGAGDPDTQYF.

This chain links TRBV13 with TRBJ1-2; D possibly corresponds to TRBD1 (5 bases). CDR1 and CDR2 (germline): PRHDT, FYEKMQ (reference sequence). With 1 base removed from V and 3 bases from J, the gap between germline ends came to 12 bases. The CDR3 length is 15 residues. CDR3 residues: CASSLEAGVYYGYTF. The CDR3 DNA reads TGTGCCAGCAGCTTAGAGGCGGGGGTGTACTATGGCTACACCTTC.

The DNA of the CDR3 is TGTGCCAGCAGTTTGAGTGGGGCAGGGTTTTGGAGCTACACCTTC. Translating it yields CASSLSGAGFWSYTF. The chain links TRBV27 to TRBJ1-2; D may be TRBD1 (5 bases). Germline lookup yields CDR1 MNHEY and CDR2 SMNVEV (reference sequence). This CDR3 spans 15 amino acids. V was clipped by 3 bases and J by 9 bases, with 20 bases between them.

In its sample, this clone was seen once. This chain joins TRBV29-1 and TRBJ2-7, with 11 nucleotides matching TRBD2. With 8 bases clipped from V and 6 bases from J, the junction kept 9 bases outside the gene matches. Germline V gene sequence: CDR1 SQVTM, CDR2 ANQGSEA. The CDR3 length is 13 residues. The CDR3: CSRTSGRPGEQYF. CDR3 DNA sequence: TGCAGCAGAACTAGCGGGAGACCGGGCGAGCAGTACTTC.

The J gene is TRBJ2-5, the V gene TRBV11-1; D not certain. Germline lookup yields CDR1 SGHAT and CDR2 FQDESV (reference sequence). Trimming removed 5 bases at V and 2 bases at J, with 18 bases between. The CDR3 is made up of 16 amino acids. The CDR3 spells CASSDPVPAGQETQYF. In nucleotides, the CDR3 is TGTGCCAGCAGCGACCCCGTGCCAGCAGGACAAGAGACCCAGTACTTC.

The rearrangement joins TRBV5-4 to TRBJ1-1; 8 nucleotides agree with TRBD1. With 4 bases clipped from V and 4 bases from J, the junction kept 15 bases outside the gene matches. Germline loops: CDR1 SGHNT, CDR2 YYREEE (reference sequence). The CDR3 sequence is 17 residues long. CDR3 sequence reads: CASSHYRTGRGVTEAFF. Here the CDR3 DNA reads TGTGCCAGCAGCCATTACAGGACAGGGAGGGGCGTCACTGAAGCTTTCTTT.

This clone appeared a few times. J is TRBJ2-3 and V is TRBV24-1; 11 bases fit TRBD1. The CDR3 is 16 residues long. Per germline, CDR1 KGHDR and CDR2 SFDVKD. Trimming cost V 0 bases and J 5 bases; bases outside gene matches: 3. CDR3 coding DNA: TGTGCCACCAGTGATTTGGGGACAGGGGGAGTAGATACGCAGTATTTT. Amino acids: CATSDLGTGGVDTQYF.